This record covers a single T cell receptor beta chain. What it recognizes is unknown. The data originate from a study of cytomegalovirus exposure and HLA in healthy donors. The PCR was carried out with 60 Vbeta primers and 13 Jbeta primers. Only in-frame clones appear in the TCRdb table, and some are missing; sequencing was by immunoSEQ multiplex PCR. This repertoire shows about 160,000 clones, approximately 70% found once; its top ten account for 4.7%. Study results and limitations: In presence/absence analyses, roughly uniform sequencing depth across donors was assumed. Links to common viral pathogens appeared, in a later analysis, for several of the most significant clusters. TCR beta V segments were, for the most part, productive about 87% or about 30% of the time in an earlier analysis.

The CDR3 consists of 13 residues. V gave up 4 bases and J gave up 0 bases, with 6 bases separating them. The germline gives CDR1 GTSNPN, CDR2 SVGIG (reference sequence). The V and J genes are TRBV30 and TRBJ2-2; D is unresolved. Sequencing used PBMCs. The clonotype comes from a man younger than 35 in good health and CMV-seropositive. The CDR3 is CAWTTSNTGELFF. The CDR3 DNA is TGTGCCTGGACGACTTCGAACACCGGGGAGCTGTTTTTT.